The source of this TCR beta chain is a study of blood T cell repertoires in COVID-19. Study details: The United States, Italy and Spain were the sources of the acute and convalescent COVID-19 samples. T cells, B-cell-depleted T cells, or PBMCs provided the cDNA or gDNA that served as material.

Regarding this clone: Distinct nucleotide sequences in the sample also encode this CDR3.

Authors' processing steps: Nucleated cell number was recorded as an estimate derived from reference gene primer amplification. Using immunoSEQ multiplex PCR, the repertoire was profiled, and TCRdb retains in-frame clones only, with some absent. D and trimming come from the DNA, and the V and J calls and clone size come from that table. The sample has some 460,000 clones; approximately 90% are singletons. This CDR3 region has 17 residues. The germline gives CDR1 GTSNPN, CDR2 SVGIG (reference sequence). V lost 2 bases and J lost 4; bases outside the gene matches: 7. Sequenced material: peripheral blood. The sequence was collected from a young woman with acute or convalescent COVID-19. The chain uses TRBV30 and TRBJ2-3, with 15 nucleotides matching TRBD2. The CDR3 loop reads CAWSPTRTSGGADTQYF. Written as DNA, the CDR3 is TGTGCCTGGAGTCCCACTCGGACTAGCGGGGGGGCAGATACGCAGTATTTT. Full variable domain (missing parts from reference TRBV30 and TRBJ2-3): SQTIHQWPATLVQPVGSPLSLECTVEGTSNPNLYWYRQAAGRGLQLLFYSVGIGQISSEVPQNLSASRPQDRQFILSSKKLLLSDSGFYLCAWSPTRTSGGADTQYFGPGTRLTVL.